This T cell receptor beta chain was obtained from a study of blood T cell repertoires in COVID-19. As for the study in general: Samples taken during acute and convalescent COVID-19 were collected in the United States, Italy and Spain. PBMCs, B-cell-depleted T cells, or T cells were the source of the cDNA or gDNA that made up the material.

There are 16 residues in the CDR3. Trimming cost V 3 bases and J 3 bases, with 19 bases left between them. Germline V gene data show CDR1 as DFQATT and CDR2 as SNEGSKA (reference sequence). Per the original methods: Estimation of nucleated cell counts was performed using reference gene primer amplification. Profiled with immunoSEQ multiplex PCR; TCRdb holds only in-frame clones, not every one. V and J calls and clone size are given by that table; D and trimming were obtained from the DNA. The sample lists tens of thousands of clones, about four fifths occurring once. This receptor was identified in a man aged 65-85 years with acute or convalescent COVID-19. The V gene is TRBV20-1, the J gene TRBJ2-3; TRBD2 is a possible D gene (6 bases). Input material: peripheral blood. The CDR3 is CSASSPTNGRTDTQYF. The CDR3 DNA follows: TGCAGTGCTAGTAGCCCAACTAACGGGAGAACAGATACGCAGTATTTT.